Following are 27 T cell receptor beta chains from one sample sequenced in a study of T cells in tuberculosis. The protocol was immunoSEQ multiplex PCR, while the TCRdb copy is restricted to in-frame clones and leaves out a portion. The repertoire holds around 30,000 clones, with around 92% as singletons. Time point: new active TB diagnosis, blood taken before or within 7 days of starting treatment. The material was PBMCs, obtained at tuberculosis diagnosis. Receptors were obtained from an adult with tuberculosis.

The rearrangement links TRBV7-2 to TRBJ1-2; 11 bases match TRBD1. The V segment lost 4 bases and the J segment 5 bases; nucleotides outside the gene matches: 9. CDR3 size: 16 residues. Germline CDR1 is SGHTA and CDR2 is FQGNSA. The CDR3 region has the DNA TGTGCCAGCAGCTCGGACAGGGGGCGGTTAGGGTATGGCTACACCTTC. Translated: CASSSDRGRLGYGYTF.

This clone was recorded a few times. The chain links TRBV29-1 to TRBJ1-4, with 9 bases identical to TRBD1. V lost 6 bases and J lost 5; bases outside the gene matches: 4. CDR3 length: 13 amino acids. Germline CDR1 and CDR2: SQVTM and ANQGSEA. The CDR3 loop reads CSVGGQGNEKLFF. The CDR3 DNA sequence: TGCAGCGTCGGAGGACAGGGGAATGAAAAACTGTTTTTT.

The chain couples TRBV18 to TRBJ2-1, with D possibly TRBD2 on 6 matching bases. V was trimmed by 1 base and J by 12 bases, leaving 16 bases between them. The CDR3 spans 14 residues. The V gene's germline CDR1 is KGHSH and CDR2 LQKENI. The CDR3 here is CASSPREATVGQFF. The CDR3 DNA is TGTGCCAGCTCACCACGGGAGGCAACGGTGGGGCAGTTCTTC.

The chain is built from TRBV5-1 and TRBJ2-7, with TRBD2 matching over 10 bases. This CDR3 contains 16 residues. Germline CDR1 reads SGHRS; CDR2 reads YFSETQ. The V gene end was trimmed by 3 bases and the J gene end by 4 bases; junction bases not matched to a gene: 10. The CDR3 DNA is TGCGCCAGCAGCTCGTATGCCGGGACTAGCGTGTACGAGCAGTACTTC. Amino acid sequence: CASSSYAGTSVYEQYF.

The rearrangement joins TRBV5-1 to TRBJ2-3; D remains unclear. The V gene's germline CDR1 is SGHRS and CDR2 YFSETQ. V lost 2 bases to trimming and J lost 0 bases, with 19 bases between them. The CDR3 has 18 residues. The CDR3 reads CASSFRPIAAESTDTQYF. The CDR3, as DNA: TGCGCCAGCAGCTTTCGTCCGATAGCAGCAGAGAGCACAGATACGCAGTATTTT.

CDR3: CASSQTGTGADTIYF. Here the CDR3 DNA reads TGCGCCAGCAGCCAAACCGGGACAGGGGCGGACACCATATATTTT. The chain couples TRBV4-3 to TRBJ1-3; TRBD1 matches 10 bases. The CDR3 sequence is 15 residues long. Trimming cost V 2 bases and J 8 bases; bases outside gene matches: 6. Germline V CDR1 and CDR2: LGHNA, YSLEER.

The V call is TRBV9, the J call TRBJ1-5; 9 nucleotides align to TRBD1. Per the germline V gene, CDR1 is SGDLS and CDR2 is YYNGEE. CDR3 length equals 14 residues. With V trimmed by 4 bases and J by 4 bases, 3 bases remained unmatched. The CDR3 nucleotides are TGTGCCAGCAGCTATGGACAGGGGAATCAGCCCCAGCATTTT. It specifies CASSYGQGNQPQHF.

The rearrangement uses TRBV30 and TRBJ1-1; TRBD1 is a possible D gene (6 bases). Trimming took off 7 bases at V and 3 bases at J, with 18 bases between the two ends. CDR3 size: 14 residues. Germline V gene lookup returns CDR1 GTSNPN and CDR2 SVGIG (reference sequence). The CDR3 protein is CASQTGAADTEAFF. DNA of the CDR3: TGTGCCTCCCAGACAGGCGCGGCGGACACTGAAGCTTTCTTT.

CDR3 loop: CASSGAYTGNYGYTF. The CDR3 DNA is TGTGCCAGCAGTGGGGCCTATACAGGGAACTATGGCTACACCTTC. The V gene is TRBV6-5, the J gene TRBJ1-2, with D perhaps matching TRBD1 (6 bases). CDR1 is MNHEY, CDR2 SVGAGI, per germline. The CDR3 totals 15 residues. V was clipped by 5 bases and J by 2 bases, with 15 bases between them.

The CDR3, as DNA: TGTGCCAGCTCACCACGAAACAGGCCCTACGAGCAGTACTTC. It is translated as CASSPRNRPYEQYF. V gene TRBV18 combines with J gene TRBJ2-7; possible D gene TRBD1, 5 bases. V was pared by 1 base and J by 2 bases, with 9 bases between. CDR1 KGHSH and CDR2 LQKENI come from the germline V gene. This CDR3 is built from 14 residues.

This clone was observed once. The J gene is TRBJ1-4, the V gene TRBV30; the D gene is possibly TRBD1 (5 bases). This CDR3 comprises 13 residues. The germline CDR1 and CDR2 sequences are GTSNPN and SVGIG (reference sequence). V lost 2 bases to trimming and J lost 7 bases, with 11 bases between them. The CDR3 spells CAWSYGGGEKLFF. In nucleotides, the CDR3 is TGTGCCTGGAGTTACGGGGGGGGTGAAAAACTGTTTTTT. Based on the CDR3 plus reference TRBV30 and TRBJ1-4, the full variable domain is SQTIHQWPATLVQPVGSPLSLECTVEGTSNPNLYWYRQAAGRGLQLLFYSVGIGQISSEVPQNLSASRPQDRQFILSSKKLLLSDSGFYLCAWSYGGGEKLFFGSGTQLSVL.

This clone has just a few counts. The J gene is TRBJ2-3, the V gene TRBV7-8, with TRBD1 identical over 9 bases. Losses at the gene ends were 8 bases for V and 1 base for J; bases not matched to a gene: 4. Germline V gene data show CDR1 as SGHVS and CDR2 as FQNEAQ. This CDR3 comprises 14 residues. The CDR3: CASRRTGGTDTQYF. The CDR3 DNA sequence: TGTGCCAGCCGGCGGACAGGGGGCACAGATACGCAGTATTTT.

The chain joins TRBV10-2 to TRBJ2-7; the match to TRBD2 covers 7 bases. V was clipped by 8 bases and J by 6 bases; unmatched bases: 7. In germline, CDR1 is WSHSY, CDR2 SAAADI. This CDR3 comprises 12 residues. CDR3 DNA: TGCGCCAGCTTAAGGGAGGGCGGCGAGCAGTACTTC. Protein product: CASLREGGEQYF.

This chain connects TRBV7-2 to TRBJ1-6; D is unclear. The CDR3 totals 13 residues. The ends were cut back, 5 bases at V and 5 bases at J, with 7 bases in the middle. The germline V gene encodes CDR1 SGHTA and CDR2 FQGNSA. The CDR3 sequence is CASSSYNNSPLHF. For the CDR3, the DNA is TGTGCCAGCAGCAGTTACAATAATTCACCCCTCCACTTT. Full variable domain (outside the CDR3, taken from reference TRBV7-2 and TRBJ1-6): GAGVSQSPSNKVTEKGKDVELRCDPISGHTALYWYRQSLGQGLEFLIYFQGNSAPDKSGLPSDRFSAERTGGSVSTLTIQRTQQEDSAVYLCASSSYNNSPLHFGNGTRLTVT.

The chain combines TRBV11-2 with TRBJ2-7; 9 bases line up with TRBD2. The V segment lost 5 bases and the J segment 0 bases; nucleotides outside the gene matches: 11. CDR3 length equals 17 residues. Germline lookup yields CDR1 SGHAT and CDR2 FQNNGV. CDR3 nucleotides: TGTGCCAGCAGCACGACTAGCGGCTCTTACCCCTCCTACGAGCAGTACTTC. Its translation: CASSTTSGSYPSYEQYF.

CDR3 DNA: TGTGCCTGGAGAGCAACAGGTGCTAAGACTGGAAACACCATATATTTT. It translates to CAWRATGAKTGNTIYF. The chain has TRBV30 and TRBJ1-3; TRBD1 might be the D (5 bases). This CDR3 has 16 residues. V gave up 3 bases and J gave up 2 bases, with 17 bases separating them. The germline gives CDR1 GTSNPN, CDR2 SVGIG (reference sequence).

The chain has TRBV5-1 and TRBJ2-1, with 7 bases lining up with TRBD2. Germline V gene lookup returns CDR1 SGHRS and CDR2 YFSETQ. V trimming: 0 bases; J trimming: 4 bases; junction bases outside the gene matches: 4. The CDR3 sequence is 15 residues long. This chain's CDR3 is CASSLGRGGYNEQFF. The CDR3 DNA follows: TGCGCCAGCAGCTTGGGTCGCGGGGGTTACAATGAGCAGTTCTTC.

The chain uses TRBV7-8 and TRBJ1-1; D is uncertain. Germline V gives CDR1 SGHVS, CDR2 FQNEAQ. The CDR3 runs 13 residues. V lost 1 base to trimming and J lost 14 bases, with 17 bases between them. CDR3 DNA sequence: TGTGCCAGCAGCTTAGTAAAGGCAGCGCTCTTATTCTTT. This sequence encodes CASSLVKAALLFF. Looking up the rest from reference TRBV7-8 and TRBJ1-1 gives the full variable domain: GAGVSQSPRYKVAKRGQDVALRCDPISGHVSLFWYQQALGQGPEFLTYFQNEAQLDKSGLPSDRFFAERPEGSVSTLKIQRTQQEDSAVYLCASSLVKAALLFFGQGTRLTVV.

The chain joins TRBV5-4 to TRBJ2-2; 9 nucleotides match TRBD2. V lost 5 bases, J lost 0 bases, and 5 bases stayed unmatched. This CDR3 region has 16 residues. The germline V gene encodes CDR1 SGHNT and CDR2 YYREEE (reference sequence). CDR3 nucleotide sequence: TGTGCCAGCAGAACCAGACTAGCGGCGAACACCGGGGAGCTGTTTTTT. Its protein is CASRTRLAANTGELFF.

The CDR3 region is CASSLVDRMNTEAFF. DNA for the CDR3: TGTGCCAGCAGCTTAGTGGACAGGATGAACACTGAAGCTTTCTTT. This chain links TRBV7-8 with TRBJ1-1, with 7 bases identical to TRBD1. Germline CDR1 and CDR2: SGHVS and FQNEAQ. The CDR3 has 15 amino acids. V shed 1 base and J 0 bases; nucleotides not matched to a gene: 2.

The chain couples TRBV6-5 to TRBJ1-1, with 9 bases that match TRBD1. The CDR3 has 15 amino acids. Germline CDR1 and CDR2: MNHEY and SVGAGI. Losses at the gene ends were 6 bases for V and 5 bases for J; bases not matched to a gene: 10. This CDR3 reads CASSRNRGRKTEAFF. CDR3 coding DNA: TGTGCCAGCAGCAGAAACAGGGGGCGCAAGACTGAAGCTTTCTTT.

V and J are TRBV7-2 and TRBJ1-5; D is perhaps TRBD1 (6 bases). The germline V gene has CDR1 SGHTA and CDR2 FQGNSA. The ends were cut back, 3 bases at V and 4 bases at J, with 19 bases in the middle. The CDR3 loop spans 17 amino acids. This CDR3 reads CASSFRPGEQGNQPQHF. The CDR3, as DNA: TGTGCCAGCAGCTTCCGGCCGGGCGAACAGGGAAATCAGCCCCAGCATTTT.

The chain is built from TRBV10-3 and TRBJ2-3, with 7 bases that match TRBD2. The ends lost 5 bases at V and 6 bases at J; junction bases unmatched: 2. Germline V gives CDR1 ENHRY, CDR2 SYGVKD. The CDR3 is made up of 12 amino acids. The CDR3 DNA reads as TGTGCCATCAGTAGGGAGGGGGATACGCAGTATTTT. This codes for CAISREGDTQYF.

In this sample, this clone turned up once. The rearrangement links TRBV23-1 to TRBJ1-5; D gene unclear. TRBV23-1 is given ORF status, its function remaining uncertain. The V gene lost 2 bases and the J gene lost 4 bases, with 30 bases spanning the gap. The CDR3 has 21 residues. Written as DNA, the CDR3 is TGCGCCAGCAGTCAACACCCTCACCCCGGTGGGCAGGAGGGAGGTAATCAGCCCCAGCATTTT. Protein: CASSQHPHPGGQEGGNQPQHF.

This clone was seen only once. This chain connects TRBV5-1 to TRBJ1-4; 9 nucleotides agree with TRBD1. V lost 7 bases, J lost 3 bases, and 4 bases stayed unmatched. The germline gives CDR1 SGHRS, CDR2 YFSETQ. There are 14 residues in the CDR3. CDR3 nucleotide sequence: TGCGCCAGCCGAAGGACAGGGGCTAATGAAAAACTGTTTTTT. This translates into CASRRTGANEKLFF.

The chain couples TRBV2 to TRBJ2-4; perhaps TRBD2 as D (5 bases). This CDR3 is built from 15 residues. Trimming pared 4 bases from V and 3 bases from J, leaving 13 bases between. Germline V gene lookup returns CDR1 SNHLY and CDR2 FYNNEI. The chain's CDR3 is CASSVGELGKNIQYF. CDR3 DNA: TGTGCCAGCAGTGTGGGAGAGCTCGGCAAAAACATTCAGTACTTC. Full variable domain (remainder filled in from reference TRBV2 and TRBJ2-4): EPEVTQTPSHQVTQMGQEVILRCVPISNHLYFYWYRQILGQKVEFLVSFYNNEISEKSEIFDDQFSVERPDGSNFTLKIRSTKLEDSAMYFCASSVGELGKNIQYFGAGTRLSVL.

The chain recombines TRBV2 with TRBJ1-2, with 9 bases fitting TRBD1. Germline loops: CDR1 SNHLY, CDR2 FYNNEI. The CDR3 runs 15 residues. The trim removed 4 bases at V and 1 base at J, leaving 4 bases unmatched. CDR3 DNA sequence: TGTGCCAGCAGTGCCCAGGGACAGGGTAACTATGGCTACACCTTC. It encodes CASSAQGQGNYGYTF.